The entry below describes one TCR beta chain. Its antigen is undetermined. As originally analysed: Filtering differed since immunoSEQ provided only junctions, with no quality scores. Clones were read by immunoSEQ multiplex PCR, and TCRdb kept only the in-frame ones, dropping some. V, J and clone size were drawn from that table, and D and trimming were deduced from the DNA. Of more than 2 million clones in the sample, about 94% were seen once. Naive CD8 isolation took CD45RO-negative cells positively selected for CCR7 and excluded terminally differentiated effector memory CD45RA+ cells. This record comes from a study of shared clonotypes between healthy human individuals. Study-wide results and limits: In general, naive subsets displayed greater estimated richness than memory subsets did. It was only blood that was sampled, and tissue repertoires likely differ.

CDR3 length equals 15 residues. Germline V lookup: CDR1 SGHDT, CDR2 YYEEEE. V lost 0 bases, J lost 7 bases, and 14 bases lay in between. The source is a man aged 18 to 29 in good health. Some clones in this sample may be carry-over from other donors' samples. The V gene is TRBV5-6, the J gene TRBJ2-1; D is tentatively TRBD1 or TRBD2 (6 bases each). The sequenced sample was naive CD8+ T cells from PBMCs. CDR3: CASSLAGASENEQFF. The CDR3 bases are TGTGCCAGCAGCTTGGCAGGGGCTAGCGAGAATGAGCAGTTCTTC. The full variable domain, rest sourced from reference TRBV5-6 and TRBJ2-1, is DAGVTQSPTHLIKTRGQQVTLRCSPKSGHDTVSWYQQALGQGPQFIFQYYEEEERQRGNFPDRFSGHQFPNYSSELNVNALLLGDSALYLCASSLAGASENEQFFGPGTRLTVL.